The present entry profiles one T cell receptor (beta chain) with its context. The antigen is not known. This record belongs to a study of OX40 agonist ivuxolimab in advanced cancers. Method: immunoSEQ multiplex PCR; TCRdb's copy keeps in-frame clones and lacks some. The sample consists of nearly 80,000 clones, about 90% of them appearing once. Study results and caveats: The study observed clonal expansion of CD4+ and CD8+ blood T cells by week 6 at 0.1 to 3.0 mg/kg. In a subset of nonresponders, normalized T-cell clonal expansion was also low.

With 0 bases clipped from V and 8 bases from J, the junction kept 6 bases outside the gene matches. CDR1 and CDR2 (germline): SGHDT, YYEEEE. The CDR3 has 15 residues. The sequence was collected from an adult with an advanced solid tumor such as melanoma, head and neck, liver or kidney cancer. V is TRBV5-6 and J is TRBJ2-1; 9 nucleotides agree with TRBD2. The specimen comprised CD4+ or CD8+ T cells sorted from blood, sampled in a trial of the OX40 agonist ivuxolimab. CDR3 protein: CASSLVAGVRHEQFF. The CDR3, as DNA: TGTGCCAGCAGCTTGGTAGCGGGGGTTCGCCATGAGCAGTTCTTC.